This TCR beta chain was profiled in a study of blood T cell repertoires in COVID-19. Overall study context: Material from acute and convalescent COVID-19 was sourced from the United States, Italy and Spain. PBMCs, B-cell-depleted T cells, or T cells were the source of the cDNA or gDNA that made up the material.

The CDR3 runs to 15 residues. The germline V gene has CDR1 LGHDT and CDR2 YNNKEL (reference sequence). J lost 5 bases, V lost 4 bases, and 6 bases had no gene match. Authors' processing steps: Nucleated cell counts were estimated from reference gene primer amplification. Here immunoSEQ multiplex PCR was the method, and the copy in TCRdb shows in-frame clones only, minus some. V and J calls and clone size are given by that table; D and trimming were obtained from the DNA. Of more than 110,000 clones in the sample, about 84% were seen once. The chain joins TRBV3-1 (or the pseudogene TRBV3-2) to TRBJ2-1, with 9 bases lining up with TRBD2. Sequencing input: peripheral blood. The clonotype comes from a woman of 80 years or more in a cohort sampled during active or convalescent COVID-19. CDR3 amino acids: CASSPWAGGNNEQFF. CDR3 DNA: TGTGCCAGCAGCCCTTGGGCGGGGGGGAACAATGAGCAGTTCTTC.